These 14 T cell receptor beta chains were sequenced from one sample in a study of blood T cell repertoires in COVID-19 (TCRdb year 2020). The library was produced with the immunoSEQ multiplex PCR assay. This is the immuneACCESS table as TCRdb keeps it, with only in-frame sequences that have V and J called. A part of the clones is gone; compared with another copy, unresolved V genes explain less than half, and the rest is unexplained. The sample table shows approximately 20,000 clones, and 80% to 90% are seen once. The biggest ten clones account for around 32% of the sample. The sample comprised peripheral blood. Source of these receptors: a human donor with active COVID-19. The donor label of this sample is uncertain.

The V call is TRBV4-3, the J call TRBJ1-2; possible D gene TRBD1, 6 bases. Germline CDR1 LGHNA, CDR2 YSLEER. Deletions cut 4 bases from V and 4 bases from J, with 16 bases between. This CDR3 contains 15 residues. The CDR3 DNA sequence: TGCGCCAGCAGCCCCCAGGAGCCAGGGGCCTATGGCTACACCTTC. It translates to CASSPQEPGAYGYTF.

The chain combines TRBV2 with TRBJ1-5; possible D gene TRBD1, 6 bases. Per the germline V gene, CDR1 is SNHLY and CDR2 is FYNNEI. The CDR3 sequence is 13 residues long. V gave up 7 bases and J gave up 8 bases, with 15 bases separating them. The CDR3 DNA reads as TGTGCCAGCAATCCACAGGGTGTAAAGCCCCAGCATTTT. Translation: CASNPQGVKPQHF. The whole variable domain, remainder taken from reference TRBV2 and TRBJ1-5, is EPEVTQTPSHQVTQMGQEVILRCVPISNHLYFYWYRQILGQKVEFLVSFYNNEISEKSEIFDDQFSVERPDGSNFTLKIRSTKLEDSAMYFCASNPQGVKPQHFGDGTRLSIL.

The rearrangement joins TRBV25-1 to TRBJ1-1; the match to TRBD1 covers 10 bases. V gave up 6 bases and J gave up 1 base; unmatched junction bases: 2. The CDR3 sequence is 14 residues long. From germline, CDR1 is MGHDK and CDR2 SYGVNS. CDR3 sequence (DNA): TGTGCCAGCAGGACAGGGGGCGCGAACACTGAAGCTTTCTTT. This codes for CASRTGGANTEAFF.

CDR3 coding DNA: TGTGCCAGCAGTGGGCTTAGCGGGGGGACCACAGATACGCAGTATTTT. It specifies CASSGLSGGTTDTQYF. The chain carries TRBV25-1 and TRBJ2-3; the match to TRBD2 covers 10 bases. V dropped 4 bases and J dropped 2; count of bases not matched to a gene: 6. This CDR3 region has 16 residues. Germline CDR1 and CDR2: MGHDK and SYGVNS. Using reference TRBV25-1 and TRBJ2-3 for the parts outside the CDR3, the full variable domain is EADIYQTPRYLVIGTGKKITLECSQTMGHDKMYWYQQDPGMELHLIHYSYGVNSTEKGDLSSESTVSRIRTEHFPLTLESARPSHTSQYLCASSGLSGGTTDTQYFGPGTRLTVL.

The chain has TRBV12-3 or TRBV12-4 and TRBJ2-3; D gene ambiguous. The V end lost 6 bases, the J end lost 5 bases, and 3 bases lay between the germline ends. The CDR3 loop spans 10 amino acids. The DNA for the CDR3 is TGTGCCAGCAGCCGAGATACGCAGTATTTT. This gives the protein CASSRDTQYF.

The rearrangement joins TRBV21-1 to TRBJ1-2. TRBV21-1 is a pseudogene segment. The CDR3 loop spans 16 amino acids. In DNA, the CDR3 is TGTAGGAGCAGCAAAGCGCCCATCGGAGATAACTATGGCTACACCTTC. It yields the protein CRSSKAPIGDNYGYTF.

This clone was seen more than once but under ten times. The rearrangement links TRBV10-1 to TRBJ2-2; 10 bases fit TRBD2. The ends lost 5 bases at V and 1 base at J; junction bases unmatched: 4. The CDR3 length is 16 residues. Germline CDR1 reads WNHNN; CDR2 reads SYGVQD (reference sequence). CDR3 sequence reads: CASSPSSGGNTGELFF. In DNA form, the CDR3 reads TGCGCCAGCAGTCCTTCTAGCGGGGGGAACACCGGGGAGCTGTTTTTT.

V gene TRBV12-3 or TRBV12-4 combines with J gene TRBJ2-2; D unclear. The CDR3 has 13 residues. V lost 6 bases and J lost 2, with 7 bases in between. This CDR3 reads CASRRDNTGELFF. The CDR3 DNA is TGTGCCAGCAGAAGAGATAACACCGGGGAGCTGTTTTTT.

The rearrangement joins TRBV4-1 to TRBJ2-7; the match to TRBD2 covers 7 bases. This CDR3 is 16 amino acids long. Unmatched junction bases numbered 11, after V lost 0 bases and J lost 6 bases. Looked up from germline, CDR1 is MGHRA and CDR2 is YSYEKL. CDR3 residues: CASSQDPAGPSGEQYF. The CDR3 coding sequence is TGCGCCAGCAGCCAAGACCCAGCGGGACCCTCAGGCGAGCAGTACTTC.

The CDR3 loop is CAIRGLDTGELFF. The CDR3 DNA follows: TGTGCCATCAGGGGACTTGACACCGGGGAGCTGTTTTTT. V and J are TRBV10-3 and TRBJ2-2, with D perhaps TRBD2 (6 bases). V lost 6 bases to trimming and J lost 3 bases, with 8 bases between them. The CDR3 is 13 amino acids. The germline gives CDR1 ENHRY, CDR2 SYGVKD.

The rearrangement links TRBV11-2 to TRBJ2-4; D perhaps matches TRBD2 (5 bases). V lost 1 base to trimming and J lost 7 bases, with 8 bases between them. CDR3 length equals 13 residues. Germline V gene sequence: CDR1 SGHAT, CDR2 FQNNGV. The DNA for the CDR3 is TGTGCCAGCAGCTTAGGGACGGGGAACATTCAGTACTTC. It yields the protein CASSLGTGNIQYF.

This sequence joins TRBV12-3 or TRBV12-4 and TRBJ1-1; no firm D call. This CDR3 spans 13 amino acids. The V end lost 4 bases, the J end lost 0 bases, and 6 bases lay between the germline ends. CDR3 in DNA: TGTGCCAGCAGTTCAACACTGAACACTGAAGCTTTCTTT. Amino acids: CASSSTLNTEAFF.

The chain is built from TRBV5-5 and TRBJ1-2; 8 bases fit TRBD1. J gave up 2 bases and V 0 bases, and 9 bases lay outside the gene matches. The V gene's germline CDR1 is SGHKS and CDR2 YYEKEE (reference sequence). This CDR3 comprises 17 residues. CDR3 residues: CASSLGAGGRSNYGYTF. CDR3 DNA sequence: TGTGCCAGCAGCTTGGGTGCAGGGGGCAGGTCGAACTATGGCTACACCTTC. The variable domain in full, with the rest retrieved from reference TRBV5-5 and TRBJ1-2, is DAGVTQSPTHLIKTRGQQVTLRCSPISGHKSVSWYQQVLGQGPQFIFQYYEKEERGRGNFPDRFSARQFPNYSSELNVNALLLGDSALYLCASSLGAGGRSNYGYTFGSGTRLTVV.

This chain uses TRBV5-6 with TRBJ2-7; TRBD2 matches 14 bases. The J segment lost 2 bases and the V segment lost 4 bases, leaving 5 bases of the junction unmatched. The germline gives CDR1 SGHDT, CDR2 YYEEEE. The CDR3 loop spans 16 amino acids. The CDR3 DNA sequence: TGTGCCAGCAGCACGGGACTAGCGGGGGTCCCCTACGAGCAGTACTTC. This encodes CASSTGLAGVPYEQYF.